The rows below give T cell receptor beta chains drawn from one sample of a study of T-cell memory formation after mild COVID-19. Each CDR3 protein gets one entry after TCRdb re-called the 5' RACE reads with MiXCR. This sample has under 70,000 distinct CDR3 sequences, with less than 9.5% found just once. Sample: PBMCs or a T cell subset sorted from them (not recorded which). Receptors were obtained from a man between 18 and 35 years old who had mild COVID-19 (a few samples of this study predate the infection). Cell type and time point are not known. The CDR3 runs from the conserved cysteine through the conserved F or W. Each record gives: J gene, clone size, V gene, D gene, CDR3 protein, CDR3 DNA. D genes are given only for firm matches. Clone size appears in some rows only: once, few, many, or a class for an expanded clone.

j_gene: TRBJ2-1; abundance: few; v_gene: TRBV10-3; d_gene: -; CDR3aa: CAISRDSNEQFF; CDR3nt: TGTGCCATCAGCAGGGACTCCAATGAGCAGTTCTTC
j_gene: TRBJ2-4; abundance: many; v_gene: TRBV7-2; d_gene: -; CDR3aa: CASSRQGRNIQYF; CDR3nt: TGTGCCAGCAGCCGCCAGGGCCGAAACATTCAGTACTTC
j_gene: TRBJ1-1; abundance: few; v_gene: TRBV18; d_gene: -; CDR3aa: CASSLIRGPRGTEAFF; CDR3nt: TGTGCCAGCTCCCTTATCAGGGGCCCGAGGGGAACTGAAGCTTTCTTT
j_gene: TRBJ1-2; abundance: few; v_gene: TRBV6-1; d_gene: -; CDR3aa: CASSDPVTAYGYTF; CDR3nt: TGTGCCAGCAGTGACCCGGTGACAGCATATGGCTACACCTTC
j_gene: TRBJ1-1; abundance: few; v_gene: TRBV28; d_gene: TRBD1; CDR3aa: CASSLRQGWTEAFF; CDR3nt: TGTGCCAGCAGTTTACGACAGGGTTGGACTGAAGCTTTCTTT
j_gene: TRBJ2-1; abundance: many; v_gene: TRBV28; d_gene: -; CDR3aa: CASSLVGYNEQFF; CDR3nt: TGTGCCAGCAGTTTAGTCGGCTACAATGAGCAGTTCTTC
j_gene: TRBJ1-1; abundance: few; v_gene: TRBV29-1; d_gene: -; CDR3aa: CSVDRVQNTEAFF; CDR3nt: TGCAGCGTTGACAGGGTGCAGAACACTGAAGCTTTCTTT
j_gene: TRBJ2-3; abundance: many; v_gene: TRBV7-8; d_gene: -; CDR3aa: CASSPLQTTQYF; CDR3nt: TGTGCCAGCAGCCCCCTCCAGACTACGCAGTATTTT
j_gene: TRBJ2-2; abundance: many; v_gene: TRBV4-1; d_gene: -; CDR3aa: CASSPPGLNTGELFF; CDR3nt: TGCGCCAGCAGCCCGCCAGGTCTGAACACCGGGGAGCTGTTTTTT
j_gene: TRBJ2-1; abundance: few; v_gene: TRBV18; d_gene: -; CDR3aa: CASSPDWGAYNEQFF; CDR3nt: TGTGCCAGCTCACCCGATTGGGGGGCCTACAATGAGCAGTTCTTC
j_gene: TRBJ2-3; abundance: -; v_gene: TRBV4-3; d_gene: TRBD2; CDR3aa: CASSQDHRTREDTQYF; CDR3nt: TGCGCCAGCAGCCAAGATCACCGGACTAGGGAAGATACGCAGTATTTT
j_gene: TRBJ2-4; abundance: many; v_gene: TRBV7-2; d_gene: TRBD2; CDR3aa: CASSLEAGGLGYIQYF; CDR3nt: TGTGCCAGCAGCTTAGAAGCGGGGGGATTGGGGTACATTCAGTACTTC
j_gene: TRBJ2-3; abundance: few; v_gene: TRBV14; d_gene: -; CDR3aa: CASSQVQSRRDTQYF; CDR3nt: TGTGCCAGCAGCCAAGTTCAATCTAGAAGAGATACGCAGTATTTT
j_gene: TRBJ1-1; abundance: -; v_gene: TRBV12-3/TRBV12-4; d_gene: TRBD1; CDR3aa: CASRFTTGGKAFF; CDR3nt: TGTGCCAGCAGATTCACCACAGGGGGCAAAGCTTTCTTT
j_gene: TRBJ2-5; abundance: -; v_gene: TRBV14; d_gene: TRBD1; CDR3aa: CASSQDRPDRGTETQYF; CDR3nt: TGTGCCAGCAGCCAAGATCGGCCGGACAGGGGGACGGAGACCCAGTACTTC
j_gene: TRBJ2-1; abundance: few; v_gene: TRBV7-2; d_gene: -; CDR3aa: CASSLPRGRRGNEQFF; CDR3nt: TGTGCCAGCAGCTTACCAAGGGGGAGACGGGGCAATGAGCAGTTCTTC
j_gene: TRBJ2-7; abundance: -; v_gene: TRBV29-1; d_gene: -; CDR3aa: CSVAPDSYYEQYF; CDR3nt: TGCAGCGTTGCTCCGGACAGCTACTACGAGCAGTACTTC
j_gene: TRBJ2-1; abundance: -; v_gene: TRBV5-4; d_gene: TRBD2; CDR3aa: CASSPVIAGDNEQFF; CDR3nt: TGTGCCAGCAGCCCCGTGATAGCGGGGGACAATGAGCAGTTCTTC
j_gene: TRBJ2-7; abundance: many; v_gene: TRBV12-3/TRBV12-4; d_gene: -; CDR3aa: CASSVRSHEQYF; CDR3nt: TGTGCCAGCAGTGTCCGGAGCCACGAGCAGTACTTC
j_gene: TRBJ1-2; abundance: few; v_gene: TRBV6-1; d_gene: TRBD1; CDR3aa: CASTTTGNYGYTF; CDR3nt: TGTGCCAGCACCACGACAGGGAACTATGGCTACACCTTC
j_gene: TRBJ2-2; abundance: -; v_gene: TRBV5-6; d_gene: -; CDR3aa: CASSRETGHRVGELFF; CDR3nt: TGTGCCAGCAGCCGAGAGACTGGACACCGAGTAGGGGAGCTGTTTTTT
j_gene: TRBJ1-2; abundance: few; v_gene: TRBV5-1; d_gene: TRBD1; CDR3aa: CASRGQASNYGYTF; CDR3nt: TGCGCCAGCAGAGGACAGGCCTCTAACTATGGCTACACCTTC